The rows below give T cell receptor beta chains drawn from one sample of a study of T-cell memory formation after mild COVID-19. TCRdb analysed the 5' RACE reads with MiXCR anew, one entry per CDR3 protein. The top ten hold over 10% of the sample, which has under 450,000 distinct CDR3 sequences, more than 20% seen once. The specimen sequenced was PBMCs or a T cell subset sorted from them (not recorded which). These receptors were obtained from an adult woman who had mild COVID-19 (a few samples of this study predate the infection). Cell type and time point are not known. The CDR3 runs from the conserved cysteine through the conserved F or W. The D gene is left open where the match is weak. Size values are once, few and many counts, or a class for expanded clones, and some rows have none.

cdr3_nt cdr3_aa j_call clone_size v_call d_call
TGTGCCAGCAGTCCCCAATTTGTAGGGACAGGGGATGACGAGCAGTACTTC CASSPQFVGTGDDEQYF TRBJ2-7 . TRBV7-9 TRBD1
TGCAGCGTTGAAGGACTAGCGGGTGCCAACCAAGAGACCCAGTACTTC CSVEGLAGANQETQYF TRBJ2-5 few TRBV29-1 TRBD2
TGTGCCAGCAGAACCGGGACAAGAGATAACTATGGCTACACCTTC CASRTGTRDNYGYTF TRBJ1-2 . TRBV12-3/TRBV12-4 .
TGTGCCAGCAGCATGGGACCCTACGAGCAGTACTTC CASSMGPYEQYF TRBJ2-7 . TRBV21-1 .
TGCGCCAGCAGTCAAAGAATGGCAGGGCGGAAGACAGATACGCAGTATTTT CASSQRMAGRKTDTQYF TRBJ2-3 few TRBV23-1 .
TGTGCCAGCAGTCATGGACAGAAGCGCTACGAGCAGTACTTC CASSHGQKRYEQYF TRBJ2-7 many TRBV12-3/TRBV12-4 .
TGTGCCTGGAGTTTTGAAGCAGCTTATGGCTACACCTTC CAWSFEAAYGYTF TRBJ1-2 . TRBV30 .
TGCAGCGTTGGTAAGGGTGAAGGCACTGAAGCTTTCTTT CSVGKGEGTEAFF TRBJ1-1 . TRBV29-1 .
TGTGCCAGCAGTTACTTTACCGGGGACACTGAAGCTTTCTTT CASSYFTGDTEAFF TRBJ1-1 few TRBV6-5 .
TGTGCCAGCAGCCTTACCCCGCGGGGTGTAGGGCAGCCCCAGCATTTT CASSLTPRGVGQPQHF TRBJ1-5 few TRBV7-2 .
TGTGCCATCAGCCACGTCGGGCTACGAGGGGCCTTCTTT CAISHVGLRGAFF TRBJ1-1 . TRBV10-3 .
TGTGCCAGCACGACAGCCTTGAACACTGAAGCTTTCTTT CASTTALNTEAFF TRBJ1-1 few TRBV3-1 .
TGTGCCAGCTCAATGCGGGAGACGGAGACCCAGTACTTC CASSMRETETQYF TRBJ2-5 . TRBV27 TRBD2
TGTGCCAGCAGTTCCGGAGACAGGGGACAAGAGACCCAGTACTTC CASSSGDRGQETQYF TRBJ2-5 few TRBV12-3/TRBV12-4 TRBD1
TGTGCCAGCAGCCTTTTGACTAGTGGGTACACCGGGGAGCTGTTTTTT CASSLLTSGYTGELFF TRBJ2-2 . TRBV14 .
TGTGCCAGCAGTCGTGAGGGGTTAAGATCTCGGGGCTACACCTTC CASSREGLRSRGYTF TRBJ1-2 . TRBV12-3/TRBV12-4 .
TGTGCCAGCAGGGGCGACAGTTGGGGCACTGAAGCTTTCTTT CASRGDSWGTEAFF TRBJ1-1 few TRBV7-9 .
TGTGCCAGCTCACCGCAGAGGGACAGGACTAACTATGGCTACACCTTC CASSPQRDRTNYGYTF TRBJ1-2 . TRBV18 TRBD1
TGTGCCAGCAGTGACAGGGGCCTGGGGGAGCAGTACTTC CASSDRGLGEQYF TRBJ2-7 . TRBV25-1 .
TGCGCCAGCAGCTTGGGACTAGCGGGAGTGATTGAGCAGTTCTTC CASSLGLAGVIEQFF TRBJ2-1 few TRBV5-1 TRBD2
TGTGCCAGCTCACACCAGTCTAACTATGGCTACACCTTC CASSHQSNYGYTF TRBJ1-2 . TRBV18 .